Shown below are 10 T cell receptor beta chains from a single sample sequenced in a study of technical replicates of blood from several donors. Produced via immunoSEQ multiplex PCR; TCRdb's table is partial and in-frame only. Of 85,000 to 90,000 clones detected, 85% to 95% appear once; the ten largest clones hold roughly 0.25%. The source material was T cells isolated from PBMCs. These TCRs come from a human donor in good health.

The chain recombines TRBV28 with TRBJ1-2; tentatively, D is TRBD1 (6 bases). Per the germline V gene, CDR1 is MDHEN and CDR2 is SYDVKM. V was pared by 6 bases and J by 4 bases, with 12 bases between. This CDR3 is 13 amino acids long. The CDR3 sequence is CASSPGQLYGYTF. DNA of the CDR3: TGTGCCAGCAGCCCCGGACAGCTCTATGGCTACACCTTC.

Here the CDR3 reads CASSLALRGGSYEQYF. The DNA of the CDR3 is TGCGCCAGCAGCTTGGCCTTGCGGGGGGGTTCCTACGAGCAGTACTTC. This chain uses TRBV5-1 with TRBJ2-7, with 9 bases matching TRBD2. The CDR3 is 16 amino acids. V lost 0 bases, J lost 1 base, and 5 bases stayed unmatched. The V gene's germline CDR1 is SGHRS and CDR2 YFSETQ. Drawing the rest from reference TRBV5-1 and TRBJ2-7, the complete variable domain is KAGVTQTPRYLIKTRGQQVTLSCSPISGHRSVSWYQQTPGQGLQFLFEYFSETQRNKGNFPGRFSGRQFSNSRSEMNVSTLELGDSALYLCASSLALRGGSYEQYFGPGTRLTVT.

As DNA, the CDR3 is TGTGCCAGCAGTTACTCGGGTGGGCCGATTCAAGAGACCCAGTACTTC. Its translation: CASSYSGGPIQETQYF. The chain is built from TRBV6-5 and TRBJ2-5; the D is unclear. The CDR3 loop spans 16 amino acids. V lost 0 bases to trimming and J lost 2 bases, with 13 bases between them. Germline V CDR1 and CDR2: MNHEY, SVGAGI.

The V call is TRBV5-1, the J call TRBJ1-2; the match to TRBD1 covers 7 bases. Trimming at V came to 4 bases and at J to 5 bases, leaving 11 bases not matched to a gene. This CDR3 spans 15 amino acids. CDR1 and CDR2 from the germline V gene are SGHRS and YFSETQ. CDR3 in amino acids: CASSLDRADLYGYTF. CDR3 sequence (DNA): TGCGCCAGCAGCCTTGACAGGGCGGATTTATATGGCTACACCTTC. The whole variable domain, remainder taken from reference TRBV5-1 and TRBJ1-2, is KAGVTQTPRYLIKTRGQQVTLSCSPISGHRSVSWYQQTPGQGLQFLFEYFSETQRNKGNFPGRFSGRQFSNSRSEMNVSTLELGDSALYLCASSLDRADLYGYTFGSGTRLTVV.

V is TRBV27 and J is TRBJ1-1; the D is unclear. Trimming stripped 6 bases from V and 2 bases from J, with 10 bases between. The germline CDR1 and CDR2 sequences are MNHEY and SMNVEV (reference sequence). This CDR3 spans 13 amino acids. CDR3 DNA sequence: TGTGCCAGCAGCCTGTTAACAAACACTGAAGCTTTCTTT. This sequence encodes CASSLLTNTEAFF.

The chain links TRBV5-1 to TRBJ1-3; D call uncertain. The germline V and J ends were trimmed by 3 bases and 0 bases, with 13 bases remaining between them. Germline CDR1 is SGHRS and CDR2 is YFSETQ. This CDR3 has 16 amino acids. CDR3 in amino acids: CASSSGSPNSGNTIYF. In DNA form, the CDR3 reads TGCGCCAGCAGCTCGGGATCCCCAAACTCTGGAAACACCATATATTTT.

This chain links TRBV28 with TRBJ1-1; D remains unclear. Deletions cut 1 base from V and 9 bases from J, with 15 bases between. Germline CDR1 reads MDHEN; CDR2 reads SYDVKM. The CDR3 consists of 14 residues. The CDR3 reads CASSLFAQHNQAFF. The DNA of the CDR3 is TGTGCCAGCAGTTTATTTGCCCAACACAACCAAGCTTTCTTT.

The chain combines TRBV5-1 with TRBJ2-2, with 9 nucleotides matching TRBD2. The germline V gene has CDR1 SGHRS and CDR2 YFSETQ. The CDR3 length is 16 residues. With V trimmed by 2 bases and J by 1 base, 3 bases remained unmatched. Here the CDR3 reads CASSFRLAENTGELFF. For the CDR3, the DNA is TGCGCCAGCAGCTTCCGACTAGCGGAGAACACCGGGGAGCTGTTTTTT.

The rearrangement links TRBV27 to TRBJ2-7; D unresolved. V dropped 3 bases and J dropped 0 bases, with 9 bases sitting between them. Germline V gene data show CDR1 as MNHEY and CDR2 as SMNVEV (reference sequence). The CDR3 contains 14 residues. The CDR3 region is CASSLQASSYEQYF. CDR3 coding DNA: TGTGCCAGCAGTTTGCAGGCCAGCTCCTACGAGCAGTACTTC.

The rearrangement joins TRBV6-6 to TRBJ2-7, with 10 bases identical to TRBD1. CDR3 length: 13 residues. Per the germline V gene, CDR1 is MNHNY and CDR2 is SVGAGI (reference sequence). The junction had 7 bases not matched to a gene; V was cut back by 7 bases and J by 7 bases. CDR3 amino acids: CASNRQGAREQYF. In nucleotides, the CDR3 is TGTGCCAGCAACAGACAGGGGGCGAGGGAGCAGTACTTC.